The 21 T cell receptor beta chains below come from one sample, sequenced in a study of cytomegalovirus exposure and HLA in healthy donors listed by TCRdb under 2017. The library was built by means of the immunoSEQ multiplex PCR assay. A mixture of 60 forward primers for TCR Vbeta segments and 13 reverse primers for TCR Jbeta segments was used in the multiplex PCR. TCRdb carries this immuneACCESS record with in-frame sequences only. Its versions omit some clonotypes, under half of them owing to an unresolved V gene in the studies checked, with the rest unexplained. This specimen's table enumerates approximately 75,000 clones. The ten largest account for over 4.5% of the sample. Sequenced input: PBMCs. All receptors come from a man aged 40-55 years in good health and CMV-seronegative.

The J gene is TRBJ1-2, the V gene TRBV27, with TRBD1 as a possible D gene (6 bases). Germline CDR1 and CDR2: MNHEY and SMNVEV (reference sequence). Trimming removed 5 bases from V and 7 bases from J, with 17 bases in between. The CDR3 length is 14 residues. CDR3 loop: CASSTNRELGGYTF. Here the CDR3 DNA reads TGTGCCAGCAGTACAAACAGGGAATTGGGTGGCTACACCTTC.

V is TRBV25-1 and J is TRBJ2-3; TRBD2 might be the D (5 bases). The germline V gene has CDR1 MGHDK and CDR2 SYGVNS. Trimming stripped 1 base from V and 4 bases from J, with 6 bases between. This CDR3 comprises 13 residues. The CDR3 sequence: CASSESGADTQYF. The CDR3 DNA reads as TGTGCCAGCAGTGAATCCGGGGCAGATACGCAGTATTTT.

With regard to this clone: This same CDR3 is encoded by further DNA sequences in the sample. This chain links TRBV2 with TRBJ1-1; D might be TRBD1 (6 bases). Trimming removed 4 bases from V and 5 bases from J, with 11 bases in between. Germline CDR1 reads SNHLY; CDR2 reads FYNNEI. The CDR3 totals 13 residues. The CDR3 reads CASSVGRGTEAFF. DNA of the CDR3: TGTGCCAGCAGTGTGGGGAGGGGGACTGAAGCTTTCTTT.

V is TRBV30 and J is TRBJ1-3; 7 nucleotides match TRBD1. V lost 2 bases and J lost 0; bases outside the gene matches: 4. The CDR3 loop spans 15 amino acids. Germline V gene data show CDR1 as GTSNPN and CDR2 as SVGIG (reference sequence). The CDR3 nucleotides are TGTGCCTGGAGTCTGGGACAGAGCTCTGGAAACACCATATATTTT. Protein product: CAWSLGQSSGNTIYF.

The chain joins TRBV7-9 to TRBJ1-3; D is ambiguous. The CDR3 runs 14 residues. V lost 2 bases, J lost 2 bases, and 7 bases lay in between. Germline V gene sequence: CDR1 SEHNR, CDR2 FQNEAQ (reference sequence). The CDR3 region has the DNA TGTGCCAGCAGCTTACAAGGAGCTGGAAACACCATATATTTT. This gives the protein CASSLQGAGNTIYF.

The chain employs TRBV7-9 and TRBJ2-3; D is undetermined. CDR3 length equals 13 residues. Germline assignment: CDR1 SEHNR and CDR2 FQNEAQ (reference sequence). V lost 6 bases and J 2 bases, leaving 9 bases between the germline ends. CDR3 region: CASSRPITDTQYF. Here the CDR3 DNA reads TGTGCCAGCAGTCGTCCTATCACAGATACGCAGTATTTT.

CDR3 coding DNA: TGTGCCAGCGATCCTCTCAGGGGCCCAAGCCGATCCTACGAGCAGTACTTC. Its translation: CASDPLRGPSRSYEQYF. The chain uses TRBV2 and TRBJ2-7, with D possibly matching TRBD1 (6 bases). CDR1 is SNHLY, CDR2 FYNNEI, per germline. Trimming shortened V by 8 bases and J by 1 base, and 24 bases separated the two germline ends. CDR3 length: 17 residues.

Details on this clone: The junction does not match germline at one end; this may be a read error. Within the sample, other DNA sequences also encode this same CDR3. The chain carries TRBV10-1 and TRBJ2-2; D is possibly TRBD2 (5 bases). CDR3 length equals 15 residues. From germline, CDR1 is WNHNN and CDR2 SYGVQD (reference sequence). CDR3 sequence reads: CASSESTTNTGELFF. CDR3 in DNA: TGCGCCAGCAGTGAGTCGACAACGAACACCGGGGAACTGTTTTTT.

The chain carries TRBV5-6 and TRBJ2-5, with D perhaps matching TRBD2 (5 bases). The last part of the DNA fits TRBJ2-7 better; the J call may be wrong. Germline V CDR1 and CDR2: SGHDT, YYEEEE. The CDR3 is made up of 12 amino acids. The CDR3 DNA sequence: TGTGCCAGCAGAACGGGGTTACACGAGCAGTACTTC. Translation: CASRTGLHEQYF.

The gene calls are TRBV29-1 and TRBJ2-7, with D perhaps matching TRBD2 (5 bases). Germline CDR1 is SQVTM and CDR2 is ANQGSEA. CDR3 length equals 12 residues. Between the trimmed V and J ends, which lost 8 bases and 3 bases, there was a span of 14 bases. This chain's CDR3 is CSTRDGDYEQYF. The CDR3 DNA is TGCAGCACCCGAGACGGGGACTACGAGCAGTACTTC.

CDR3 loop: CASKGKREAYEQYF. The CDR3, as DNA: TGTGCCAGCAAGGGGAAAAGGGAGGCCTACGAGCAGTACTTC. The genes are TRBV11-2 and TRBJ2-7, with a tentative D call TRBD2 (6 bases). The CDR3 is 14 amino acids. Germline V gives CDR1 SGHAT, CDR2 FQNNGV. V lost 7 bases, J lost 2 bases, and 15 bases lay in between.

The chain employs TRBV6-1 and TRBJ2-1; 9 positions agree with TRBD1. This CDR3 region has 17 residues. The V gene end was trimmed by 2 bases and the J gene end by 0 bases; junction bases not matched to a gene: 5. Germline loops: CDR1 MNHNS, CDR2 SASEGT. Here the CDR3 DNA reads TGTGCCAGCAGTGAACGCGGGACAGGGATCTCCTACAATGAGCAGTTCTTC. This sequence encodes CASSERGTGISYNEQFF.

The chain uses TRBV11-2 and TRBJ2-7, with D perhaps matching TRBD2 (6 bases). CDR3 size: 13 residues. V was trimmed by 5 bases and J by 2 bases, leaving 10 bases between them. The V gene's germline CDR1 is SGHAT and CDR2 FQNNGV. The CDR3 coding sequence is TGTGCCAGCAGCCTGGGGGGAACCTACGAGCAGTACTTC. Protein sequence: CASSLGGTYEQYF.

The chain is built from TRBV6-6 and TRBJ2-7; D is possibly TRBD1 (5 bases). Germline lookup yields CDR1 MNHNY and CDR2 SVGAGI (reference sequence). Deletions cut 7 bases from V and 4 bases from J, with 17 bases between. This CDR3 contains 14 residues. For the CDR3, the DNA is TGTGCCAGCACAACAGGTTCCCACAGTTACGAGCAGTACTTC. It specifies CASTTGSHSYEQYF.

The chain employs TRBV10-3 and TRBJ2-3; 13 nucleotides match TRBD2. Germline CDR1 ENHRY, CDR2 SYGVKD. This CDR3 region has 18 residues. With 10 bases clipped from V and 0 bases from J, the junction kept 13 bases outside the gene matches. CDR3 in amino acids: CATRDRTSGGPSTDTQYF. The CDR3 DNA is TGTGCCACCCGGGATCGGACTAGCGGGGGCCCTAGCACAGATACGCAGTATTTT.

The rearrangement uses TRBV18 and TRBJ1-4, with 7 nucleotides matching TRBD1. V was pared by 4 bases and J by 8 bases, with 10 bases of the junction left unmatched. There are 15 residues in the CDR3. Germline CDR1 reads KGHSH; CDR2 reads LQKENI. The chain's CDR3 is CASSRSTGQGEKLFF. Here the CDR3 DNA reads TGTGCCAGCTCACGATCGACAGGGCAGGGGGAAAAACTGTTTTTT.

The rearrangement uses TRBV14 and TRBJ1-1; a possible D gene is TRBD1 (5 bases). V gave up 0 bases and J gave up 5 bases, with 13 bases separating them. The CDR3 length is 15 residues. Germline V lookup: CDR1 SGHDN, CDR2 FVKESK. The CDR3 here is CASSQDSGRRTEAFF. CDR3 sequence (DNA): TGTGCCAGCAGCCAAGATTCAGGGCGGAGAACTGAAGCTTTCTTT.

This chain uses TRBV4-3 with TRBJ1-4; perhaps TRBD1 as D (6 bases). Trimming pared 0 bases from V and 3 bases from J, leaving 14 bases between. This CDR3 has 17 amino acids. Germline loops: CDR1 LGHNA, CDR2 YSLEER. In DNA, the CDR3 is TGCGCCAGCAGCCAAGATCTGAGACAGGATTCTAATGAAAAACTGTTTTTT. Protein sequence: CASSQDLRQDSNEKLFF.

The chain recombines TRBV15 with TRBJ1-4; 10 bases are a match to TRBD1. CDR1 LNHNV and CDR2 YYDKDF come from the germline V gene (reference sequence). Germline trimming cut 2 bases from V and 8 bases from J; bases unmatched to any gene: 5. The CDR3 totals 15 residues. In DNA form, the CDR3 reads TGTGCCACCAGCAGAAGGACAGGGGGAGGGGAAAAACTGTTTTTT. Amino acid sequence: CATSRRTGGGEKLFF.

The chain has TRBV11-2 and TRBJ1-6, with TRBD1 matching over 9 bases. The germline V gene encodes CDR1 SGHAT and CDR2 FQNNGV. The CDR3 is made up of 13 amino acids. The ends lost 5 bases at V and 7 bases at J; junction bases unmatched: 0. CDR3 protein: CASSDRGNSPLHF. The CDR3 region has the DNA TGTGCCAGCAGCGACAGGGGGAATTCACCCCTCCACTTT.

V usage is TRBV30 and J usage is TRBJ1-2, with D perhaps matching TRBD1 (6 bases). The CDR3 runs to 13 residues. Germline CDR1 reads GTSNPN; CDR2 reads SVGIG (reference sequence). V lost 4 bases and J lost 8, with 17 bases in between. The CDR3 here is CAWTLQGVKGYTF. The CDR3 DNA reads TGTGCCTGGACACTACAGGGCGTGAAGGGCTACACCTTC.